Listed below are T cell receptor beta chains from one sample, sequenced in a study of blood T cell repertoires in COVID-19. The assay was immunoSEQ multiplex PCR, and TCRdb's table has in-frame clones only and misses some. The repertoire holds 25,000 to 35,000 clones, with 84% as singletons. The source material was peripheral blood. These receptors were obtained from a man aged 70 or older with active COVID-19. CDR3s include the opening cysteine and the closing phenylalanine or tryptophan. The order of the fields is V gene, clone size, J gene, D gene, CDR3 protein, CDR3 DNA. D genes are given only for firm matches. Size is stated for part of the rows, as once, few or many counts, or as a class when the clone is expanded.

TRBV18	once	TRBJ2-2	-	CASSPIEYTGELFF	TGTGCCAGCTCACCAATTGAGTACACCGGGGAGCTGTTTTTT
TRBV28	-	TRBJ1-5	-	CASTFQGFRQPQHF	TGTGCCAGCACCTTTCAGGGTTTCCGTCAGCCCCAGCATTTT
TRBV5-8	once	TRBJ1-1	-	CASSRPGRNTEAFF	TGTGCCAGCAGCAGGCCGGGAAGGAACACTGAAGCTTTCTTT
TRBV28	few	TRBJ2-5	TRBD1	CASSWTGSGTQYF	TGTGCCAGCAGCTGGACAGGGTCAGGGACCCAGTACTTC
TRBV30	-	TRBJ2-7	TRBD1	CAWSKGARRDYEQYF	TGTGCCTGGAGTAAGGGGGCGCGCAGGGACTACGAGCAGTACTTC
TRBV27	-	TRBJ1-3	TRBD1	CASSPWTGGAGKSGNTIYF	TGTGCCAGCAGTCCGTGGACAGGGGGCGCGGGGAAATCTGGAAACACCATATATTTT
TRBV9	few	TRBJ2-3	-	CASSVIGGSLTDTQYF	TGTGCCAGCAGCGTAATCGGCGGTTCCCTTACAGATACGCAGTATTTT
TRBV5-1	-	TRBJ1-1	-	CASSPTENTEAFF	TGCGCCAGCAGCCCCACAGAGAACACTGAAGCTTTCTTT
TRBV5-1	-	TRBJ2-7	-	CASSTRTDSYEQYF	TGCGCCAGCAGCACTCGGACAGACTCCTACGAGCAGTACTTC
TRBV7-2	-	TRBJ1-6	-	CASSLEGQRSPLHF	TGTGCCAGCAGCTTAGAAGGGCAGCGGTCACCCCTCCACTTT
TRBV18	once	TRBJ2-1	TRBD1	CASSPGTGGNEQFF	TGTGCCAGCTCCCCTGGGACAGGGGGGAATGAGCAGTTCTTC
TRBV5-6	large	TRBJ2-7	TRBD1	CASFRRDRSYEQYF	TGTGCCAGCTTCCGCCGGGACAGGTCCTACGAGCAGTACTTC
TRBV5-4	-	TRBJ2-3	TRBD2	CASSLNRGGITDTQYF	TGTGCCAGCAGCTTGAATCGGGGGGGGATCACAGATACGCAGTATTTT
TRBV10-3	-	TRBJ2-2	TRBD2	CAIKTSSNTGELFF	TGTGCCATCAAGACTAGCTCGAACACCGGGGAGCTGTTTTTT
TRBV19	-	TRBJ2-2	TRBD1	CASSSSGTGTWSTGELFF	TGTGCCAGTAGTAGCTCCGGGACAGGGACGTGGAGCACCGGGGAGCTGTTTTTT
TRBV5-1	-	TRBJ1-2	-	CASSLEFPGGYTF	TGCGCCAGCAGCTTGGAGTTCCCAGGGGGCTACACCTTC
TRBV29-1	-	TRBJ1-3	-	CSVGYKGDNGNTIYF	TGCAGCGTTGGGTACAAAGGGGATAATGGAAACACCATATATTTT